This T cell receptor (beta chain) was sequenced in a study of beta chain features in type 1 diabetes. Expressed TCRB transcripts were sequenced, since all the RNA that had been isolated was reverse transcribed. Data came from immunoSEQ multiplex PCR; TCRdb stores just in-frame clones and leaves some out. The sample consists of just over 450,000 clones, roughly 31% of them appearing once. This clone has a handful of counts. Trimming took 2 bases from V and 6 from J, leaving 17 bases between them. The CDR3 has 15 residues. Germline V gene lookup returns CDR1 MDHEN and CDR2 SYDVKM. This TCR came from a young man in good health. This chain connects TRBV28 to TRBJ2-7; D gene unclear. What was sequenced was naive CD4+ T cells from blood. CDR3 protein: CASSLGSEGIAEQYF. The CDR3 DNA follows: TGTGCCAGCAGTTTAGGTTCCGAAGGGATAGCCGAGCAGTACTTC.